One and the same sample provided the 3 T cell receptor beta chains below, sequenced in a study of CD8+ T cells in alopecia areata. Sequencing used cDNA as its template, made by extracting RNA and reverse transcribing it. Assay: immunoSEQ multiplex PCR; the TCRdb copy retains only in-frame clones and omits some. The sample holds approximately 170,000 clones; approximately 62% are singletons and the top ten take approximately 14%. The treatment denotes: oral pan-JAK inhibitor, 5-10 mg twice daily. Sequencing used CD4+ T cells sorted from blood, obtained at week 24, from a patient treated with tofacitinib. The source of these receptors is a human donor with alopecia areata.

The chain carries TRBV18 and TRBJ2-5; possibly TRBD2 for D (6 bases). V lost 0 bases, J lost 0 bases, and 8 bases lay in between. Germline V CDR1 and CDR2: KGHSH, LQKENI. This CDR3 contains 15 residues. The CDR3 DNA is TGTGCCAGCTCACCACCGGCGGGGTACCAAGAGACCCAGTACTTC. Translating it yields CASSPPAGYQETQYF.

This clone came up a few times. CDR3 protein: CASSPATSGTDTQYF. The CDR3 DNA reads TGTGCCAGCAGCCCCGCGACTAGCGGCACAGATACGCAGTATTTT. The J gene is TRBJ2-3, the V gene TRBV6-5; TRBD2 matches 8 bases. Losses at the gene ends were 6 bases for V and 1 base for J; bases not matched to a gene: 6. Germline V gives CDR1 MNHEY, CDR2 SVGAGI. The CDR3 extends over 15 amino acids.

The chain joins TRBV29-1 to TRBJ2-4; D remains unclear. This CDR3 is 10 amino acids long. From germline, CDR1 is SQVTM and CDR2 ANQGSEA. V lost 4 bases and J 8 bases, leaving 6 bases between the germline ends. The CDR3 is CSVGIDIQYF. The CDR3 DNA reads as TGCAGCGTTGGTATAGACATTCAGTACTTC.